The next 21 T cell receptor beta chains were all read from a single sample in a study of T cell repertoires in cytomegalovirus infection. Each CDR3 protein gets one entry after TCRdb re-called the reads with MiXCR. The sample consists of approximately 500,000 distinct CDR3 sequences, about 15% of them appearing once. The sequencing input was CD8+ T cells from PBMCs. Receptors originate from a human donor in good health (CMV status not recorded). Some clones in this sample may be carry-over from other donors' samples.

Here the CDR3 DNA reads TGTGCCTGGTCCGGGACTAGCTCCTACAATGAGCAGTTCTTC. Translating gives CAWSGTSSYNEQFF. The V call is TRBV30, the J call TRBJ2-1; 8 bases map to TRBD2. Germline values: CDR1 GTSNPN, CDR2 SVGIG (reference sequence). The CDR3 is 14 residues long. With V trimmed by 5 bases and J by 0 bases, 3 bases remained unmatched.

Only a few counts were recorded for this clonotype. In DNA form, the CDR3 reads TGTGCTAGTGGTTTGGACAGGGGGACAGATACGCAGTATTTT. Translated, it gives CASGLDRGTDTQYF. J is TRBJ2-3 and V is TRBV12-5; 8 positions agree with TRBD1. The CDR3 runs to 14 residues. The trim removed 1 base at V and 3 bases at J, leaving 0 bases unmatched. Germline CDR1 reads LGHNT; CDR2 reads FRNRAP.

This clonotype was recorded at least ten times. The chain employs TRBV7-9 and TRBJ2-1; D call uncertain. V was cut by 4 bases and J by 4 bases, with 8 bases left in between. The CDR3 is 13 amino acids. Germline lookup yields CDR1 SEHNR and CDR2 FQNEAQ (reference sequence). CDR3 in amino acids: CASSSNLYNEQFF. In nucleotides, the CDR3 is TGTGCCAGCAGCTCGAACTTATACAATGAGCAGTTCTTC.

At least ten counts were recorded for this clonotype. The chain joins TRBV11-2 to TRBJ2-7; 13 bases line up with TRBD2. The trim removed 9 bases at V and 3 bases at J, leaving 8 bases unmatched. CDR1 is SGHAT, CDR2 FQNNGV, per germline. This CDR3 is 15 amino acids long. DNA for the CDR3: TGTGCCAGTAGTTTCGGACTAGCGGGAGTCTACGAGCAGTACTTC. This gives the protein CASSFGLAGVYEQYF.

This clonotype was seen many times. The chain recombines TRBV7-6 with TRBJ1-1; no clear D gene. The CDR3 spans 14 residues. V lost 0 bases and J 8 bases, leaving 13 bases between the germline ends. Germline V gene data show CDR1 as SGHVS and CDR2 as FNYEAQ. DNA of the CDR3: TGTGCCAGCAGCTTAGCGCCGGACGCAACCGAAGCTTTCTTT. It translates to CASSLAPDATEAFF. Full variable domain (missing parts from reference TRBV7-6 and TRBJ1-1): GAGVSQSPRYKVTKRGQDVALRCDPISGHVSLYWYRQALGQGPEFLTYFNYEAQQDKSGLPNDRFSAERPEGSISTLTIQRTEQRDSAMYRCASSLAPDATEAFFGQGTRLTVV.

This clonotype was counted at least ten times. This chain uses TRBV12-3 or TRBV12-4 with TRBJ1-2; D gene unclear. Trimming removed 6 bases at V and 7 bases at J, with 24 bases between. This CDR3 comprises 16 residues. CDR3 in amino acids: CASSLSRGVGDIGYTF. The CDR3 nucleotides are TGTGCCAGCAGCCTCAGTCGAGGAGTCGGGGATATTGGCTACACCTTC.

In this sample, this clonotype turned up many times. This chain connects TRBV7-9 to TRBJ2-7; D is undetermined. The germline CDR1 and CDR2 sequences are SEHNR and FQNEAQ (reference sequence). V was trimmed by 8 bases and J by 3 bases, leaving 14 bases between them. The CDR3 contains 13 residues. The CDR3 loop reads CASGSDRDYEQYF. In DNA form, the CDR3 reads TGTGCCAGCGGATCGGATAGGGACTACGAGCAGTACTTC.

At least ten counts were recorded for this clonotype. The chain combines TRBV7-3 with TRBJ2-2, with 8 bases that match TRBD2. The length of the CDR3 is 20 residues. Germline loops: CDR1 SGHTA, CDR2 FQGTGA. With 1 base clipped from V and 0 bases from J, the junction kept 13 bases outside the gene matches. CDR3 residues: CASSLNPPAGENSNTGELFF. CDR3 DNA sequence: TGTGCCAGCAGCTTAAACCCCCCAGCGGGAGAAAATTCGAACACCGGGGAGCTGTTTTTT.

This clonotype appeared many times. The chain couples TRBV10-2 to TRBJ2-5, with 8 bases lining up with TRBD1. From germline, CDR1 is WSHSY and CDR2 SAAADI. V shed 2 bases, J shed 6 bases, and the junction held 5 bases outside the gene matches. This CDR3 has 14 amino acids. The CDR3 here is CASSESDRGKTQYF. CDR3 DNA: TGCGCCAGCAGTGAGAGTGACAGGGGAAAGACCCAGTACTTC.

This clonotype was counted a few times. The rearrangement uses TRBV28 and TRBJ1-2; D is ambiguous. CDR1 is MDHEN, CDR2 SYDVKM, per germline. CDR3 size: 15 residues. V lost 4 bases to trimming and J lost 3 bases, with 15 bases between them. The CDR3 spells CASSSRAPKDYGYTF. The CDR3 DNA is TGTGCCAGCAGTTCCCGGGCCCCGAAGGACTATGGCTACACCTTC.

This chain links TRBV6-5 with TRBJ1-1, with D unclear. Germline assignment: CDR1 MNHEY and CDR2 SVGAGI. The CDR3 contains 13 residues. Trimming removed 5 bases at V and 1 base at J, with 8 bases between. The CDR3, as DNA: TGTGCCAGCAGTGTGGCCCCGAACACTGAAGCTTTCTTT. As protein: CASSVAPNTEAFF.

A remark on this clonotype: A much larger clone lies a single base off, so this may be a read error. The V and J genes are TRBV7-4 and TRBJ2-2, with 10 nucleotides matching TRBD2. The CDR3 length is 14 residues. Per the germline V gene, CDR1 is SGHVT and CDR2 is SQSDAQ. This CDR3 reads CAVPLAGWPGKLFF. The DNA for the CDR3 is TGTGCCGTACCACTAGCGGGATGGCCCGGGAAGCTGTTTTTT. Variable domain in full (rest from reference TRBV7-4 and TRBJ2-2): GAGVSQSPRYKVAKRGRDVALRCDSISGHVTLYWYRQTLGQGSEVLTYSQSDAQRDKSGRPSGRFSAERPERSVSTLKIQRTEQGDSAVYLCAVPLAGWPGKLFFGEGSRLTVL.

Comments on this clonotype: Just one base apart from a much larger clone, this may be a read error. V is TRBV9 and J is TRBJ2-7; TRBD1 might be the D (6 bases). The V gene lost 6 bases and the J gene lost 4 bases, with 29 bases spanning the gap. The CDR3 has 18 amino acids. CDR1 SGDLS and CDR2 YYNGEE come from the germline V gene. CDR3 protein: CASTSGGGQSPKGYEQYF. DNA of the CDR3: TGTGCCAGCACCAGTGGCGGAGGACAGTCTCCCAAGGGATACGAGCAGTACTTC.

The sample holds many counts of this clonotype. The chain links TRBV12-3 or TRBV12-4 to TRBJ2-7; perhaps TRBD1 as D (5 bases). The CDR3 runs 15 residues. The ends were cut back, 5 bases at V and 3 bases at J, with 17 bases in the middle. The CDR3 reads CASSPDFGQGYEQYF. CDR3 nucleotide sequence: TGTGCCAGCAGTCCTGACTTCGGGCAGGGCTACGAGCAGTACTTC.

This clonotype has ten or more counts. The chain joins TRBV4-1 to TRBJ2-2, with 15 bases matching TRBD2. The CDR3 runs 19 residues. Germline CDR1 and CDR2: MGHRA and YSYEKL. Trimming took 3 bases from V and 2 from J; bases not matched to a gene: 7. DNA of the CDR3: TGCGCCAGCAGCCACCCCGGGACTAGCGGGGGGCCTAACACCGGGGAGCTGTTTTTT. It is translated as CASSHPGTSGGPNTGELFF.

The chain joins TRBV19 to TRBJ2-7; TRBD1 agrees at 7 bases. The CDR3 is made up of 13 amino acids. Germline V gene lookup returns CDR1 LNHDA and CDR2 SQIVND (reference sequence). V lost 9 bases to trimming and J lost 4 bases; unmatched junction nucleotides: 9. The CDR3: CASAGTEFYEQYF. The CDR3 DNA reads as TGTGCCAGCGCCGGGACAGAATTTTACGAGCAGTACTTC.

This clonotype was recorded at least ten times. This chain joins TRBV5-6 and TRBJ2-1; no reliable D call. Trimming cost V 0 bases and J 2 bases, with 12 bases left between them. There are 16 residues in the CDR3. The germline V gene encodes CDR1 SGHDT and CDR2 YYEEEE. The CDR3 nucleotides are TGTGCCAGCAGCTTGGTTGGCTCCGGCCCCTACAATGAGCAGTTCTTC. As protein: CASSLVGSGPYNEQFF.

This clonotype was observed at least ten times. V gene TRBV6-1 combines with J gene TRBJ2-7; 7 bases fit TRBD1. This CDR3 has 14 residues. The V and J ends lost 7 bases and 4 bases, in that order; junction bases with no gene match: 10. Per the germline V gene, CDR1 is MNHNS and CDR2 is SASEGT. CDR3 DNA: TGTGCCAGCACCGGACAGGAGATAGAGTACGAGCAGTACTTC. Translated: CASTGQEIEYEQYF.

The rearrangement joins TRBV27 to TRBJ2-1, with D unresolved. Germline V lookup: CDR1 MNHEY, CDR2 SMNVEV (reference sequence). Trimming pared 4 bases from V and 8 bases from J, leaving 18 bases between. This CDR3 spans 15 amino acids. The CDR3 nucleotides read TGTGCCAGCAGTTCTCCCACTTCATCCAGTCATGAGCAGTTCTTC. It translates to CASSSPTSSSHEQFF.

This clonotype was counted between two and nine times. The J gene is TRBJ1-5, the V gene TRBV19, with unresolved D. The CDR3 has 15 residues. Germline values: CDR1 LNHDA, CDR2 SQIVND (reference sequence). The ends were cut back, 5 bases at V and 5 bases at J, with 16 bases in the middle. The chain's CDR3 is CASSSVIGGHQPQHF. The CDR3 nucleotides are TGTGCCAGTAGTTCCGTAATCGGAGGTCATCAGCCCCAGCATTTT.

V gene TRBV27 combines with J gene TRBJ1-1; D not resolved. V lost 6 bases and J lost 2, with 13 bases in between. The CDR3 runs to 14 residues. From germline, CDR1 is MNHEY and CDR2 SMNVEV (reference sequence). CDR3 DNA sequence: TGTGCCAGCAGCTCTCCTGCAAGAAACACTGAAGCTTTCTTT. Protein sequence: CASSSPARNTEAFF.